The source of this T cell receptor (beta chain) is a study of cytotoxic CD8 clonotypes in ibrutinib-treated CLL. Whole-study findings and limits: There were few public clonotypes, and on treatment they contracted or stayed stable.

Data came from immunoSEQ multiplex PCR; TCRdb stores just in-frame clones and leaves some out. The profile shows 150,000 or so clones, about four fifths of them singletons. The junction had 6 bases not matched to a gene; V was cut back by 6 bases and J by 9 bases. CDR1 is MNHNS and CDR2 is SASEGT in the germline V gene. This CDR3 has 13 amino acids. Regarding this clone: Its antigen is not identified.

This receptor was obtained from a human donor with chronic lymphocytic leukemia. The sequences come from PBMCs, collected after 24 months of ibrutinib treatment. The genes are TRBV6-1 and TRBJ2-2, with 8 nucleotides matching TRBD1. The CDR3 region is CASRDRGRWELFF. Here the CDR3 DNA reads TGTGCCAGCAGAGACAGGGGTCGGTGGGAGCTGTTTTTT.